This section outlines one T cell receptor (beta chain) sequence together with its context. This specimen includes other DNA sequences encoding the same CDR3. This CDR3 has 15 residues. The germline CDR1 and CDR2 sequences are MDHEN and SYDVKM. The ends lost 4 bases at V and 4 bases at J; junction bases unmatched: 6. The sample is drawn from a study of shared clonotypes between healthy human individuals. The assay was immunoSEQ multiplex PCR, and TCRdb's table has in-frame clones only and misses some. The data contain some 2.1 million clones, about 95% of them singletons. The clonotype was recovered from a man aged 18 to 29 in good health. The sequenced sample was naive CD4+ T cells sorted from blood. Regarding subset: CD45RA+ positively selected. The chain couples TRBV28 to TRBJ2-7; 11 nucleotides match TRBD1. The CDR3 reads CASSSSGTGGYEQYF. In nucleotides, the CDR3 is TGTGCCAGCAGTTCATCCGGGACAGGGGGATACGAGCAGTACTTC.